The 10 T cell receptor beta chains below come from one sample, sequenced in a study of OX40 agonist ivuxolimab in advanced cancers. Here immunoSEQ multiplex PCR was the method, and the copy in TCRdb shows in-frame clones only, minus some. The table has about 79,000 clones, more than 85% seen once; the top ten hold approximately 7%. The sample consisted of CD4+ or CD8+ T cells sorted from blood, taken in a trial of the OX40 agonist ivuxolimab. The source of these receptors is an adult with an advanced solid tumor such as melanoma, head and neck, liver or kidney cancer.

The chain combines TRBV5-1 with TRBJ1-3, with a tentative D call TRBD1 (5 bases). The germline V and J ends were trimmed by 4 bases and 6 bases, with 14 bases remaining between them. Germline CDR1 reads SGHRS; CDR2 reads YFSETQ. The CDR3 sequence is 14 residues long. The CDR3 DNA sequence: TGCGCCAGCAGCCCCGGGGGTAACGAAAACACCATATATTTT. Amino acid sequence: CASSPGGNENTIYF.

The V call is TRBV2, the J call TRBJ2-4; 12 nucleotides match TRBD1. The V and J ends lost 2 bases and 0 bases, in that order; junction bases with no gene match: 23. CDR3 length: 24 residues. Germline CDR1 reads SNHLY; CDR2 reads FYNNEI. The chain's CDR3 is CASSESLFVAPGTGGAGAKNIQYF. The CDR3 DNA sequence: TGTGCCAGCAGTGAATCCCTCTTCGTAGCACCCGGGACAGGGGGCGCGGGAGCCAAAAACATTCAGTACTTC.

This rearrangement joins TRBV5-4 to TRBJ2-1, with D unresolved. Germline lookup yields CDR1 SGHNT and CDR2 YYREEE (reference sequence). The CDR3 is 14 amino acids. Trimming shortened V by 0 bases and J by 9 bases, and 13 bases separated the two germline ends. The CDR3 protein is CASSLDPISGEQFF. Here the CDR3 DNA reads TGTGCCAGCAGCTTGGACCCGATTTCGGGTGAGCAGTTCTTC.

The chain joins TRBV29-1 to TRBJ1-1, with D possibly TRBD1 on 5 matching bases. Trimming stripped 4 bases from V and 4 bases from J, with 10 bases between. The CDR3 runs 12 residues. CDR1 and CDR2 (germline): SQVTM, ANQGSEA. The CDR3 protein is CSVGGGSTEAFF. CDR3 DNA: TGCAGCGTTGGCGGGGGGAGCACTGAAGCTTTCTTT.

The chain combines TRBV30 with TRBJ1-4; D gene ambiguous. The germline CDR1 and CDR2 sequences are GTSNPN and SVGIG (reference sequence). V lost 2 bases and J lost 0, with 7 bases in between. The CDR3 is 14 residues long. The CDR3: CAWSLDATNEKLFF. The CDR3 nucleotides are TGTGCCTGGAGTTTGGATGCAACTAATGAAAAACTGTTTTTT.

V usage is TRBV7-9 and J usage is TRBJ2-5; a possible D gene is TRBD1 (6 bases). Germline V gives CDR1 SEHNR, CDR2 FQNEAQ (reference sequence). CDR3 length: 14 amino acids. Trimming left V 7 bases short and J 2 bases short, with 14 bases between. CDR3 nucleotide sequence: TGTGCCAGCACCCGAGGCAGGGGACAAGAGACCCAGTACTTC. Translation gives CASTRGRGQETQYF.

This clone was seen once. The gene calls are TRBV30 and TRBJ2-4, with D possibly TRBD2 on 6 matching bases. Germline CDR1 GTSNPN, CDR2 SVGIG (reference sequence). The CDR3 loop spans 13 amino acids. V lost 5 bases, J lost 10 bases, and 18 bases lay in between. The CDR3 loop reads CAWGRGLGGIQYF. The CDR3 DNA is TGTGCCTGGGGACGGGGACTGGGTGGGATTCAGTACTTC.

This sequence joins TRBV4-2 and TRBJ2-5; 8 bases line up with TRBD2. The CDR3 extends over 17 amino acids. CDR1 and CDR2 (germline): LGHNA, YNFKEQ. Unmatched junction bases numbered 9, after V lost 1 base and J lost 2 bases. CDR3 sequence reads: CASSQGGPSGGQETQYF. The DNA for the CDR3 is TGTGCCAGCAGCCAAGGGGGGCCGAGCGGGGGACAAGAGACCCAGTACTTC.

The chain is built from TRBV7-8 and TRBJ2-5, with 10 bases aligning to TRBD2. In germline, CDR1 is SGHVS, CDR2 FQNEAQ. The V segment lost 1 base and the J segment 4 bases; nucleotides outside the gene matches: 9. The CDR3 runs to 17 residues. CDR3 bases: TGTGCCAGCAGCTTAGATTTGCTAGCGGGAGTCCCAGAGACCCAGTACTTC. Translated, it gives CASSLDLLAGVPETQYF.

This clone was detected a few times. One end of the junction is discordant with germline, which a read error may explain. The chain couples TRBV28 to TRBJ1-5, with D hard to call. Germline loops: CDR1 MDHEN, CDR2 SYDVKM. CDR3 length: 12 residues. The CDR3 nucleotides are TGTGCCGGCAGCACTACGGAACAGCCCCAGCATTTT. It codes for CAGSTTEQPQHF.